This entry concerns a single TCR beta chain. TCRdb's table, derived via immunoSEQ multiplex PCR, lists solely in-frame clones and lacks some. Of some 81,000 clones in the sample, just over 85% were seen once. The data belong to a study of T cell responses to AZD1222 COVID-19 vaccine. V was clipped by 5 bases and J by 10 bases; unmatched bases: 9. The CDR3 runs to 14 residues. Germline CDR1 is MNHEY and CDR2 is SMNVEV (reference sequence). The J gene is TRBJ2-1, the V gene TRBV27; 9 positions agree with TRBD2. This sequence originates from an adult who received the AZD1222 COVID-19 vaccine. The sequenced sample was peripheral blood, obtained 28 days after the second AZD1222 dose. The CDR3 sequence is CASSRGVAGEEQFF. The CDR3 coding sequence is TGTGCCAGCAGTCGCGGGGTAGCGGGAGAAGAGCAGTTCTTC.